This entry lists 23 T cell receptor beta chains sequenced from one sample in a study of blood T cell repertoires in COVID-19. Measured with immunoSEQ multiplex PCR; TCRdb has only the in-frame clones, and not every one. The data contain roughly 50,000 clones, 89% of them singletons. Sequencing input: peripheral blood. These receptors originate from a human donor in a cohort sampled during active COVID-19.

Only a few counts were recorded for this clone. V and J are TRBV6-2 or TRBV6-3 and TRBJ2-2; 8 bases map to TRBD1. V shed 6 bases and J 3 bases; nucleotides not matched to a gene: 12. CDR1 and CDR2 from the germline V gene are MNHEY and SVGEGT. The CDR3 loop spans 17 amino acids. The chain's CDR3 is CASSQRGQGADTGELFF. In DNA form, the CDR3 reads TGTGCCAGCAGCCAACGAGGACAGGGCGCGGACACCGGGGAGCTGTTTTTT.

CDR3 sequence reads: CASSRGLAGGWTDTQYF. CDR3 sequence (DNA): TGCGCCAGCAGCCGCGGACTAGCGGGGGGATGGACAGATACGCAGTATTTT. V usage is TRBV5-1 and J usage is TRBJ2-3, with 14 positions matching TRBD2. J gave up 3 bases and V 4 bases, and 7 bases lay outside the gene matches. The CDR3 consists of 17 residues. Germline assignment: CDR1 SGHRS and CDR2 YFSETQ.

The V gene is TRBV28, the J gene TRBJ2-1, with TRBD2 identical over 14 bases. After removal of 6 bases from V and 7 bases from J, the junction contained 11 bases not matched to a gene. The CDR3 has 17 amino acids. Germline CDR1 reads MDHEN; CDR2 reads SYDVKM. Here the CDR3 DNA reads TGTGCCAGCAGCCCCGGGACTAGCGGGAGAACGGTGAATGAGCAGTTCTTC. Its protein is CASSPGTSGRTVNEQFF.

The V call is TRBV11-1, the J call TRBJ1-1; D might be TRBD1 (6 bases). Trimming took 1 base from V and 1 from J, leaving 7 bases between them. This CDR3 has 14 amino acids. In germline, CDR1 is SGHAT, CDR2 FQDESV (reference sequence). DNA of the CDR3: TGTGCCAGCAGCTTAGAGACAGGGAACACTGAAGCTTTCTTT. Translated, it gives CASSLETGNTEAFF.

The chain is built from TRBV2 and TRBJ2-2; unclear D gene. The V end was cut by 8 bases, the J end by 6 bases, with 16 bases between. CDR1 is SNHLY and CDR2 is FYNNEI in the germline V gene. The CDR3 spans 14 residues. CDR3 bases: TGTGCCAGCGCCGTGGGCCCCGCGTCCGGGGAGCTGTTTTTT. This sequence encodes CASAVGPASGELFF.

This sequence joins TRBV6-5 and TRBJ2-1; 9 nucleotides line up with TRBD1. The CDR3 is 15 residues long. Trimming removed 5 bases from V and 1 base from J; junction bases left unmatched: 3. Germline-derived CDR1 and CDR2 are MNHEY and SVGAGI. CDR3 in DNA: TGTGCCAGCAGTCCAGGGACAGGGTCCTACAATGAGCAGTTCTTC. Encoded protein: CASSPGTGSYNEQFF.

The J gene is TRBJ1-1, the V gene TRBV9, with 8 bases identical to TRBD1. The CDR3 is 17 residues long. Germline V gene sequence: CDR1 SGDLS, CDR2 YYNGEE. After removal of 0 bases from V and 0 bases from J, the junction contained 7 bases not matched to a gene. The CDR3 spells CASSVVGTGGLNTEAFF. The CDR3 coding sequence is TGTGCCAGCAGCGTAGTCGGCACAGGGGGACTGAACACTGAAGCTTTCTTT.

This chain uses TRBV5-6 with TRBJ2-1; TRBD1 is a possible D gene (6 bases). This CDR3 is 13 amino acids long. Per the germline V gene, CDR1 is SGHDT and CDR2 is YYEEEE. The V gene lost 3 bases and the J gene lost 5 bases, with 9 bases spanning the gap. The CDR3, as DNA: TGTGCCAGCAGCTCACAGGGTAACAATGAGCAGTTCTTC. Translation gives CASSSQGNNEQFF.

The genes are TRBV7-2 and TRBJ1-6; 9 bases agree with TRBD1. CDR3 length: 15 amino acids. Germline CDR1 is SGHTA and CDR2 is FQGNSA. With 1 base clipped from V and 8 bases from J, the junction kept 3 bases outside the gene matches. The CDR3 DNA reads TGTGCCAGCAGCTTAGAGGGACAGGGACATTCACCCCTCCACTTT. Translated, it gives CASSLEGQGHSPLHF. Variable domain in full (rest from reference TRBV7-2 and TRBJ1-6): GAGVSQSPSNKVTEKGKDVELRCDPISGHTALYWYRQSLGQGLEFLIYFQGNSAPDKSGLPSDRFSAERTGGSVSTLTIQRTQQEDSAVYLCASSLEGQGHSPLHFGNGTRLTVT.

This clone was counted once. The chain has TRBV25-1 and TRBJ2-7; D ambiguous. The CDR3 spans 12 residues. The V gene's germline CDR1 is MGHDK and CDR2 SYGVNS. V lost 3 bases and J lost 2, with 5 bases in between. CDR3 nucleotide sequence: TGTGCCAGCAGTGACAATCCCTACGAGCAGTACTTC. Translating gives CASSDNPYEQYF.

This sequence joins TRBV11-3 and TRBJ2-7; TRBD2 matches 8 bases. Germline trimming cut 1 base from V and 4 bases from J; bases unmatched to any gene: 3. This CDR3 contains 14 residues. Germline V gene lookup returns CDR1 SGHNT and CDR2 YENEEA. As DNA, the CDR3 is TGTGCCAGCAGCTTAGCGGGGGGGGAATACGAGCAGTACTTC. Amino acid sequence: CASSLAGGEYEQYF. The variable domain in full, completed from reference TRBV11-3 and TRBJ2-7, reads EAGVVQSPRYKIIEKKQPVAFWCNPISGHNTLYWYLQNLGQGPELLIRYENEEAVDDSQLPKDRFSAERLKGVDSTLKIQPAELGDSAVYLCASSLAGGEYEQYFGPGTRLTVT.

The chain employs TRBV5-4 and TRBJ2-1, with 9 bases that match TRBD2. V trimming: 3 bases; J trimming: 0 bases; junction bases outside the gene matches: 7. Germline lookup yields CDR1 SGHNT and CDR2 YYREEE (reference sequence). CDR3 size: 17 residues. In DNA form, the CDR3 reads TGTGCCAGCAGCTCGACTAGCGGAGGGAGCTCCTACAATGAGCAGTTCTTC. Residues: CASSSTSGGSSYNEQFF.

The chain uses TRBV19 and TRBJ1-5, with a possible D match to TRBD1 (5 bases). The CDR3 spans 14 residues. The germline CDR1 and CDR2 sequences are LNHDA and SQIVND (reference sequence). The V and J ends lost 7 bases and 2 bases respectively, with 12 bases between them. The CDR3 here is CASKVGAGNQPQHF. In DNA form, the CDR3 reads TGTGCCAGTAAGGTTGGGGCGGGCAATCAGCCCCAGCATTTT.

The rearrangement joins TRBV30 to TRBJ1-5; maybe TRBD1 (6 bases). The CDR3 runs 11 residues. Per the germline V gene, CDR1 is GTSNPN and CDR2 is SVGIG (reference sequence). Trimming cost V 4 bases and J 6 bases, with 7 bases left between them. The CDR3 is CAWIGGQPQHF. CDR3 DNA sequence: TGTGCCTGGATAGGGGGTCAGCCCCAGCATTTT.

The rearrangement joins TRBV3-1 (or the pseudogene TRBV3-2) to TRBJ1-2; maybe TRBD1 (6 bases). The V gene's germline CDR1 is LGHDT and CDR2 YNNKEL (reference sequence). The length of the CDR3 is 13 residues. The CDR3 nucleotides are TGTGCAAGAAAGATATCCAGGGGTAGTAGGGACACCTTC. It yields the protein CARKISRGSRDTF.

V usage is TRBV30 and J usage is TRBJ1-6; 10 nucleotides align to TRBD1. Germline V gene sequence: CDR1 GTSNPN, CDR2 SVGIG (reference sequence). With 5 bases clipped from V and 9 bases from J, the junction kept 10 bases outside the gene matches. The CDR3 is 15 amino acids. The CDR3: CAWDRGPPFTSPLHF. The CDR3 coding sequence is TGTGCCTGGGACAGGGGGCCGCCCTTTACTTCACCCCTCCACTTT.

This chain connects TRBV28 to TRBJ2-1; 12 bases agree with TRBD2. V was clipped by 6 bases and J by 9 bases; unmatched bases: 6. The CDR3 has 14 amino acids. Per the germline V gene, CDR1 is MDHEN and CDR2 is SYDVKM. The CDR3 spells CASSRLAGAGEQFF. The DNA of the CDR3 is TGTGCCAGCAGCCGACTAGCGGGGGCCGGTGAGCAGTTCTTC.

This sequence joins TRBV7-3 and TRBJ2-5, with a weak D call TRBD2 (6 bases). This CDR3 region has 14 residues. Germline assignment: CDR1 SGHTA and CDR2 FQGTGA. V was clipped by 4 bases and J by 1 base, with 10 bases between them. As DNA, the CDR3 is TGTGCCAGCAGCTCTCGGGACTTCCAAGAGACCCAGTACTTC. Its translation is CASSSRDFQETQYF.

The CDR3 sequence: CASSVGGGAGHEQYF. The CDR3 coding sequence is TGTGCCAGCAGCGTAGGGGGGGGCGCAGGTCACGAGCAGTACTTC. The V call is TRBV9, the J call TRBJ2-7; tentative D call: TRBD2 (7 bases). This CDR3 comprises 15 residues. CDR1 SGDLS and CDR2 YYNGEE come from the germline V gene. V lost 0 bases and J 5 bases, leaving 15 bases between the germline ends.

The chain has TRBV3-1 (or the pseudogene TRBV3-2) and TRBJ1-6, with 9 bases fitting TRBD1. Germline V gene lookup returns CDR1 LGHDT and CDR2 YNNKEL (reference sequence). This CDR3 contains 15 residues. V lost 4 bases, J lost 7 bases, and 5 bases stayed unmatched. The DNA of the CDR3 is TGTGCCAGCAGCCCATGGGACAGGGAAAATTCACCCCTCCACTTT. Its protein is CASSPWDRENSPLHF.

The J gene is TRBJ2-5, the V gene TRBV18; 7 bases are a match to TRBD2. CDR3 size: 15 residues. From germline, CDR1 is KGHSH and CDR2 LQKENI. V gave up 2 bases and J gave up 3 bases; unmatched junction bases: 6. In DNA, the CDR3 is TGTGCCAGCTCACCAGAGCGGGGTTCGAAAGAGACCCAGTACTTC. It translates to CASSPERGSKETQYF.

The chain is built from TRBV18 and TRBJ1-4; D remains unclear. V gave up 6 bases and J gave up 8 bases, with 16 bases separating them. CDR1 is KGHSH and CDR2 is LQKENI in the germline V gene. This CDR3 has 14 residues. Here the CDR3 reads CASSPGNQKEKLFF. The CDR3 DNA reads as TGTGCCAGCTCCCCGGGAAATCAGAAGGAAAAACTGTTTTTT.

DNA for the CDR3: TGTGCCAGCAGCCCGGACAGGGGAGTCGACGAGCAGTACTTC. The encoded protein is CASSPDRGVDEQYF. The chain recombines TRBV7-2 with TRBJ2-7; 9 bases agree with TRBD1. After removal of 5 bases from V and 5 bases from J, the junction contained 7 bases not matched to a gene. This CDR3 spans 14 amino acids. Germline-derived CDR1 and CDR2 are SGHTA and FQGNSA. The entire variable domain, with the rest obtained from reference TRBV7-2 and TRBJ2-7, is as follows: GAGVSQSPSNKVTEKGKDVELRCDPISGHTALYWYRQSLGQGLEFLIYFQGNSAPDKSGLPSDRFSAERTGGSVSTLTIQRTQQEDSAVYLCASSPDRGVDEQYFGPGTRLTVT.